This T cell receptor (beta chain) was recovered during a study of T cells after posttransplantation cyclophosphamide. A note on this clone: Its antigen remains unidentified.

Clones were read by immunoSEQ multiplex PCR, and TCRdb kept only the in-frame ones, dropping some. The profile shows approximately 28,000 clones, 90% to 95% of them singletons. Cells defined as naive were viable CD3+CD4+ or CD3+CD8+ and CCR7+CD45RA+CD45RO-CD95-CD27+CD28+. The CDR3 sequence is 16 residues long. Germline V CDR1 and CDR2: SGHRS, YFSETQ. V shed 4 bases and J 6 bases; nucleotides not matched to a gene: 11. General study points: Recipient CMV seropositivity and CMV reactivation strongly tracked TRB clonality.

The sequencing sample was made of naive CD4+ T cells sorted from PBMCs. V and J are TRBV5-1 and TRBJ1-5, with 9 bases fitting TRBD1. This receptor was taken from a woman in her sixties in good health, CMV-negative, and a related stem cell transplant donor. Here the CDR3 reads CASSPGTGIGRQPQHF. DNA for the CDR3: TGCGCCAGCAGCCCCGGGACAGGGATAGGGCGTCAGCCCCAGCATTTT.